This entry concerns a single T cell receptor (beta chain). What it binds is not known. Each of the donors had around 10 milliliters of peripheral blood drawn into EDTA-treated Vacutainer tubes. For the second PCR, which ran for roughly 7 to 11 cycles, a sample-barcoded 5' primer and a J-beta primer mix were used. MiXCR was run by TCRdb on the 5' RACE reads, yielding one entry per CDR3 protein. The table includes about 970,000 distinct CDR3 sequences, roughly 50% detected once. These data are taken from a study of blood T cells in healthy people across ages. Study context: Per two T cells, about one barcoded beta molecule was captured through template switching. Whole-study results and caveats: Per million T cells, TCR beta diversity dropped about linearly as age rose. Possibly, changes in expanded clonotypes were confounded because donor CMV status was unknown.

The V end lost 6 bases, the J end lost 2 bases, and 20 bases lay between the germline ends. There are 16 residues in the CDR3. The germline gives CDR1 MNHNS, CDR2 SASEGT. The J gene is TRBJ2-7, the V gene TRBV6-1; D unclear. Sequencing used blood. This receptor was identified in a woman in her sixties in good health. CDR3 residues: CASRPPLPRAPYEQYF. In DNA form, the CDR3 reads TGTGCCAGCAGACCACCCTTACCACGAGCGCCCTACGAGCAGTACTTC.